One T cell receptor beta chain is described in this entry. The antigen is undetermined. The data were obtained in a study of shared clonotypes between healthy human individuals. Overall study findings and caveats: Clonotypes that were shared across four donors made up roughly 5% of naive CD4 clonotypes.

CD45RO-negative cells were positively selected for CCR7, leaving out terminally differentiated effector memory CD45RA+ cells. None of the donors, who were healthy HIV-negative adults, had recently had acute infections or vaccinations. This CDR3 comprises 12 residues. Trimming removed 6 bases at V and 4 bases at J, with 9 bases between. Using immunoSEQ multiplex PCR, the repertoire was profiled, and TCRdb retains in-frame clones only, with some absent. This table holds around 600,000 clones, 85% to 95% found once. The chain joins TRBV6-7 to TRBJ1-1; no clear D. TRBV6-7 is known as an ORF, though its function is uncertain. The clonotype originates from a woman aged 30 to 39 in good health. The sequenced sample was naive CD8+ T cells sorted from blood. CDR3 in DNA: TGTGCCAGCAGGGACTACAGCACTGAAGCTTTCTTT. This encodes CASRDYSTEAFF.